Listed below are T cell receptor beta chains from one sample, sequenced in a study of regulatory and conventional T cells in RAG deficiency. Profiled with immunoSEQ multiplex PCR; TCRdb holds only in-frame clones, not every one. Here the sample spans fewer than 35,000 clones, 70% to 90% being singletons. These same data were also listed under a study on regulatory T cells.

The sequencing input was CD8+ T cells sorted from blood. The receptor set was obtained from a human donor in good health. Each CDR3 is given with its conserved first and last residue. The order of the fields is V gene, CDR3 length, J gene, D gene, clone size, CDR3 protein, CDR3 DNA. D genes are given only for firm matches. Size tells how often a clone was seen (once, few, many) or the class of an expanded clone, and some rows leave it out.

>TRBV5-1|14|TRBJ2-5|TRBD1|.
CASSFGQGRETQYF
TGCGCCAGCAGCTTCGGACAGGGGCGAGAGACCCAGTACTTC
>TRBV2|16|TRBJ2-3|TRBD2|.
CASSQLAGGRTDTQYF
TGTGCCAGCAGCCAACTAGCGGGGGGCCGCACAGATACGCAGTATTTT
>TRBV5-4|15|TRBJ2-1|TRBD2|.
CASSSSSGTYNEQFF
TGTGCCAGCAGCTCTTCTAGCGGAACCTACAATGAGCAGTTCTTC
>TRBV2|15|TRBJ1-1|TRBD1|.
CASSATGVQNTEAFF
TGTGCCAGCAGCGCAACAGGGGTGCAGAACACTGAAGCTTTCTTT
>TRBV6-5|15|TRBJ1-4|TRBD1|.
CASSYGGGGNEKLFF
TGTGCCAGCAGTTACGGGGGAGGGGGCAATGAAAAACTGTTTTTT
>TRBV5-1|13|TRBJ1-1|.|.
CASSLERHTEAFF
TGCGCCAGCAGCTTGGAACGGCATACTGAAGCTTTCTTT
>TRBV6-1|14|TRBJ2-1|TRBD2|.
CASSRTSVGHEQFF
TGTGCCAGCAGTCGGACTAGCGTCGGGCATGAGCAGTTCTTC
>TRBV7-9|14|TRBJ2-7|.|.
CASSLARTPPEQYF
TGTGCCAGCAGCTTAGCCAGAACCCCCCCCGAGCAGTACTTC
>TRBV5-6|14|TRBJ2-7|.|.
CASSLYPVAYEQSF
TGTGCCAGCAGCTTGTATCCGGTGGCCTACGAGCAGTCCTTC
>TRBV5-1|16|TRBJ2-3|.|once
CASSHRTAGQADTQYF
TGCGCCAGCAGTCATAGGACGGCAGGGCAGGCAGATACGCAGTATTTT
>TRBV5-1|12|TRBJ2-4|TRBD2|.
CASSSGGRSQYF
TGCGCCAGCAGCTCGGGAGGCCGGTCTCAGTACTTC
>TRBV28|15|TRBJ1-3|.|.
CASRIQGNAGNTIYF
TGTGCCAGCAGAATACAGGGAAATGCTGGAAACACCATATATTTT
>TRBV5-4|12|TRBJ1-1|.|.
CASSLGQAEAFF
TGTGCCAGCAGCTTGGGACAGGCGGAAGCTTTCTTT
>TRBV14|16|TRBJ1-4|.|few
CASSPLALETNEQLFF
TGTGCCAGCAGCCCTCTAGCTTTGGAGACGAATGAACAACTGTTTTTT
>TRBV6-1|15|TRBJ1-5|TRBD1|.
CASSVGQGWYQPQHF
TGTGCCAGCAGTGTAGGACAGGGGTGGTATCAGCCCCAGCATTTT
>TRBV7-3|12|TRBJ2-7|.|.
CASSSSSYEQYF
TGTGCCAGCAGCTCCAGCTCCTACGAGCAGTACTTC
>TRBV7-9|15|TRBJ2-5|.|.
CASSETGNPGETQYF
TGTGCCAGCAGCGAAACAGGGAACCCAGGAGAGACCCAGTACTTC
>TRBV5-1|15|TRBJ1-6|.|.
CASSFRIGIDSPLHF
TGCGCCAGCAGCTTTCGTATAGGGATTGATTCACCCCTCCACTTT
>TRBV28|10|TRBJ1-5|.|.
CASSFQPQHF
TGTGCCAGCAGTTTTCAGCCCCAGCATTTT
>TRBV5-4|14|TRBJ2-2|.|.
CASSVVQGTGELFF
TGTGCCAGCAGCGTAGTACAGGGCACCGGGGAGCTGTTTTTT
>TRBV18|15|TRBJ1-1|.|.
CASSPLKSRDTEAFF
TGTGCCAGCTCACCTTTGAAGTCTCGGGACACTGAAGCTTTCTTT
>TRBV27|14|TRBJ2-5|.|.
CASSASGFGETQYF
TGTGCCAGCAGTGCGTCCGGGTTCGGTGAGACCCAGTACTTC
>TRBV5-6|17|TRBJ2-1|TRBD2|.
CASSFSLSGRGGNEQFF
TGTGCCAGCAGCTTTTCCCTTAGCGGGAGAGGGGGGAATGAGCAGTTCTTC
>TRBV7-6|13|TRBJ2-2|TRBD2|.
CASSHLAASFLFF
TGTGCCAGCAGCCACCTAGCGGCCTCTTTCCTGTTTTTT
>TRBV5-1|14|TRBJ1-1|.|.
CASSLIITSTEAFF
TGCGCCAGCAGCTTGATTATTACGAGCACTGAAGCTTTCTTT
>TRBV9|18|TRBJ2-2|TRBD2|.
CASSLGTSGRAYTGELFF
TGTGCCAGCAGCCTCGGGACTAGCGGGAGGGCCTACACCGGGGAGCTGTTTTTT
>TRBV5-1|14|TRBJ2-5|.|.
CASSLRGSQETQYF
TGCGCCAGCAGCCTGAGGGGCAGCCAAGAGACCCAGTACTTC
>TRBV6-5|15|TRBJ1-2|TRBD1|.
CASSAAIPDRAGYTF
TGTGCCAGCAGTGCGGCCATCCCCGACAGGGCTGGCTACACCTTC
>TRBV4-1|17|TRBJ2-7|.|.
CASSQSWGQTLDHEQYF
TGCGCCAGCAGCCAGTCCTGGGGGCAAACCTTGGATCACGAGCAGTACTTC
>TRBV7-3|16|TRBJ2-3|TRBD2|.
CASSLSGRLSTDTQYF
TGTGCCAGCAGCTTAAGCGGGAGATTGAGCACAGATACGCAGTATTTT
>TRBV14|14|TRBJ2-7|TRBD1|.
CASSHGTGPYEQYF
TGTGCCAGCAGCCACGGGACAGGACCATACGAGCAGTACTTC
>TRBV30|13|TRBJ1-1|TRBD1|.
CAWSADRGTEAFF
TGTGCCTGGAGTGCGGACAGGGGCACTGAAGCTTTCTTT
>TRBV6-5|16|TRBJ1-4|.|.
CASSYSQFGTNEKLFF
TGTGCCAGCAGTTACTCGCAGTTTGGGACTAATGAAAAACTGTTTTTT
>TRBV7-9|14|TRBJ1-2|.|few
CASSLVRDNYGYTF
TGTGCCAGCAGCTTAGTGCGGGATAACTATGGCTACACCTTC
>TRBV7-2|15|TRBJ1-4|.|.
CASSLVVGVNEKLFF
TGTGCCAGCAGCTTAGTGGTAGGGGTTAATGAAAAACTGTTTTTT
>TRBV5-1|14|TRBJ2-2|.|.
CASSLGQATGELFF
TGCGCCAGCAGCTTGGGACAAGCTACCGGGGAGCTGTTTTTT
>TRBV20-1|9|TRBJ2-3|.|.
CSSSGTQYF
TGCAGTTCCTCCGGTACGCAGTATTTT
>TRBV27|15|TRBJ2-7|.|.
CASSLSTANSYEQYF
TGTGCCAGCAGTTTATCGACAGCTAATTCCTACGAGCAGTACTTC
>TRBV28|15|TRBJ2-7|TRBD2|.
CASSQGLAGPYEQYF
TGTGCCAGCAGCCAGGGACTAGCGGGACCCTACGAGCAGTACTTC
>TRBV5-1|16|TRBJ2-3|.|.
CASSSTPIRLPYTQYF
TGCGCCAGCAGCAGCACCCCTATAAGGCTGCCATATACGCAGTATTTT
>TRBV5-4|12|TRBJ2-7|.|.
CASSTTGKEQYF
TGTGCCAGCAGCACCACAGGGAAGGAGCAGTACTTC
>TRBV4-1|12|TRBJ1-2|.|.
CASSQDMDGYTF
TGCGCCAGCAGCCAAGATATGGATGGCTACACCTTC
>TRBV6-5|13|TRBJ1-6|.|.
CASNNRDNSPLHF
TGTGCCAGCAATAACAGGGATAATTCACCCCTCCACTTT
>TRBV19|15|TRBJ2-1|.|.
CASSIDGAPYNEQFF
TGTGCCAGTAGTATTGATGGGGCCCCCTACAATGAGCAGTTCTTC
>TRBV18|13|TRBJ1-2|.|.
CASSPQANYGYTF
TGTGCCAGCTCACCTCAGGCTAACTATGGCTACACCTTC
>TRBV30|11|TRBJ1-2|TRBD1|.
CAWGTAQPTHF
TGTGCCTGGGGGACAGCCCAACCGACCCATTTC
>TRBV5-8|12|TRBJ2-7|.|.
CASGPRDYEQYF
TGTGCCAGCGGACCGCGGGACTACGAGCAGTACTTC
>TRBV5-1|12|TRBJ1-4|.|.
CASSRGSEKLFF
TGTGCCAGCAGCCGGGGTAGCGAAAAACTGTTTTTT
>TRBV14|16|TRBJ2-7|.|.
CASSQPGAPTTYEQYF
TGTGCCAGCAGCCAGCCCGGGGCACCGACAACCTACGAGCAGTACTTC
>TRBV18|11|TRBJ2-1|.|few
CASSQGYEQFF
TGTGCCAGCTCCCAGGGGTATGAGCAGTTCTTC
>TRBV19|15|TRBJ1-2|.|.
CASSSQGGLTYGYTF
TGTGCCAGTAGTTCCCAAGGGGGGCTTACCTATGGCTACACCTTC
>TRBV11-2|15|TRBJ2-1|TRBD2|.
CASRSLAGSYNEQFF
TGTGCCAGCCGATCACTAGCGGGAAGCTACAATGAGCAGTTCTTC
>TRBV10-1|16|TRBJ2-1|.|.
CASSPLPAGPDNEQFF
TGCGCCAGCAGCCCCCTCCCTGCGGGCCCCGACAATGAGCAGTTCTTC